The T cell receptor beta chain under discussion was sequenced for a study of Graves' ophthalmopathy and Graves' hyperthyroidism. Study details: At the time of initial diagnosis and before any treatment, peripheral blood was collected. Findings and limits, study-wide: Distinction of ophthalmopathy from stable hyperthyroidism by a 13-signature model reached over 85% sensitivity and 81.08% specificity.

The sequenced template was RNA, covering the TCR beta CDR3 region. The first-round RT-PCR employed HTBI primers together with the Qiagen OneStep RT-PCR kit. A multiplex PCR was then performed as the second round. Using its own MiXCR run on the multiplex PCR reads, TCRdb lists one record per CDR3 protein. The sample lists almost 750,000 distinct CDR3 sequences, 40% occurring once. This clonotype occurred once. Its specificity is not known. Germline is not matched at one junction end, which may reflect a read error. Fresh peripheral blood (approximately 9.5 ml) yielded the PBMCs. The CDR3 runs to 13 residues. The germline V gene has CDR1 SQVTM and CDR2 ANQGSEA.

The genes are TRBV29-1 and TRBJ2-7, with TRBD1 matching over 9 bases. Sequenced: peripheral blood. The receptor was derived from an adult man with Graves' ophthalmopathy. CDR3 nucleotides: TGCAGCGTAACAGGGGGCCACACCGGGGAGCTGTACTTC. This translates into CSVTGGHTGELYF.